This entry features one T cell receptor beta chain sequence. The antigen remains undetermined. This sample is part of a study of T-cell reconstitution after alpha-beta-depleted transplantation in children. Study-wide points: A year post-transplant, T-cell counts and diversity derived mostly from newly produced T cells. Some patients' high day-60 TCRbeta diversity was attributed to recipient cells surviving conditioning. Alpha-beta T cells about two months after transplant reportedly derived from several hundred expanded graft clones.

Molecular barcoding with unique molecular identifiers was used for the TCRbeta library. One entry per CDR3 protein, called by TCRdb with MiXCR from the PCR reads. The profile shows about 830,000 distinct CDR3 sequences, approximately 15% of them singletons. Trimming stripped 5 bases from V and 1 base from J, with 12 bases between. From germline, CDR1 is SGHVS and CDR2 FNYEAQ. This CDR3 spans 14 amino acids. The origin of this receptor is a male patient younger than 18 who had a stem cell transplant for acute lymphoblastic leukemia, so the T cells may come from the graft donor. Sequenced here: PBMCs, mostly from graft donor cells, sampled 360 days after TCRalphabeta/CD19-depleted stem cell transplant. The J gene is TRBJ2-7, the V gene TRBV7-6; D is ambiguous. CDR3 sequence: CASSDPGLSYEQYF. CDR3 bases: TGTGCCAGCAGCGATCCGGGCCTTTCCTACGAGCAGTACTTC. Supplemented by reference TRBV7-6 and TRBJ2-7, the full variable domain reads GAGVSQSPRYKVTKRGQDVALRCDPISGHVSLYWYRQALGQGPEFLTYFNYEAQQDKSGLPNDRFSAERPEGSISTLTIQRTEQRDSAMYRCASSDPGLSYEQYFGPGTRLTVT.